The 16 T cell receptor beta chains presented below share a single source sample, sequenced in a study of T-cell memory formation after mild COVID-19. TCRdb re-called the 5' RACE reads with MiXCR, one entry per CDR3 protein. Of about 320,000 distinct CDR3 sequences in the sample, roughly an eighth were seen once. Specimen: PBMCs or a T cell subset sorted from them (not recorded which). Receptor source: a man in his late teens or twenties who had mild COVID-19 (a few samples of this study predate the infection). Cell type and time point are not known.

This clonotype occurred a few times. The chain combines TRBV7-9 with TRBJ2-1; 8 positions match TRBD2. The V gene's germline CDR1 is SEHNR and CDR2 FQNEAQ (reference sequence). This CDR3 spans 14 amino acids. After removal of 8 bases from V and 6 bases from J, the junction contained 9 bases not matched to a gene. CDR3 coding DNA: TGTGCCAGCCAATTTAGCGGGGCTGGCAATGAGCAGTTCTTC. It specifies CASQFSGAGNEQFF.

This clonotype was counted a few times. The rearrangement joins TRBV7-9 to TRBJ2-7, with 7 positions matching TRBD1. The CDR3 has 13 residues. The ends lost 4 bases at V and 4 bases at J; junction bases unmatched: 4. Per the germline V gene, CDR1 is SEHNR and CDR2 is FQNEAQ (reference sequence). CDR3 DNA: TGTGCCAGCAGCTCGTACAGGGGTTACGAGCAGTACGTC. Translation gives CASSSYRGYEQYV.

The chain carries TRBV9 and TRBJ2-1; 7 bases line up with TRBD1. This CDR3 region has 15 residues. Looked up from germline, CDR1 is SGDLS and CDR2 is YYNGEE. V dropped 3 bases and J dropped 9; count of bases not matched to a gene: 12. The CDR3 region is CASSDIGTALGEQFF. The CDR3 DNA reads as TGTGCCAGCAGCGACATTGGGACAGCTCTCGGTGAGCAGTTCTTC.

This clonotype was detected a few times. The chain carries TRBV12-3 or TRBV12-4 and TRBJ2-3, with 8 bases that match TRBD1. V was clipped by 6 bases and J by 4 bases; unmatched bases: 3. The CDR3 sequence is 13 residues long. The CDR3 here is CASRQGAPDTQYF. CDR3 nucleotide sequence: TGTGCCAGCAGGCAGGGGGCTCCAGATACGCAGTATTTT.

The rearrangement links TRBV4-1 to TRBJ2-7; D is ambiguous. The CDR3 spans 15 residues. Trimming took off 0 bases at V and 5 bases at J, with 14 bases between the two ends. CDR1 is MGHRA, CDR2 YSYEKL, per germline. The DNA of the CDR3 is TGCGCCAGCAGCCAAGAAGGCAGTGAGGTACACGAGCAGTACTTC. Its protein product is CASSQEGSEVHEQYF.

The chain uses TRBV7-2 and TRBJ2-3; D may correspond to TRBD1 or TRBD2 (6 bases each). This CDR3 has 16 residues. V lost 1 base, J lost 6 bases, and 17 bases lay in between. Germline assignment: CDR1 SGHTA and CDR2 FQGNSA. CDR3: CASSLVGGPQSDTQYF. In nucleotides, the CDR3 is TGTGCCAGCAGCTTAGTGGGGGGCCCCCAAAGTGATACGCAGTATTTT.

This clonotype was observed a few times. The chain couples TRBV29-1 to TRBJ1-1, with TRBD1 identical over 11 bases. Trimming took 6 bases from V and 12 from J; bases not matched to a gene: 6. The CDR3 runs to 11 residues. In germline, CDR1 is SQVTM, CDR2 ANQGSEA. CDR3: CSVRTGGAPFF. The DNA for the CDR3 is TGCAGCGTACGGACAGGGGGCGCCCCTTTCTTT.

This clonotype was counted a few times. The chain couples TRBV18 to TRBJ2-1; the D gene is possibly TRBD1 (6 bases). V was shortened by 3 bases and J by 5 bases, with 11 bases between the two germline ends. The CDR3 is 14 residues long. The germline V gene has CDR1 KGHSH and CDR2 LQKENI. CDR3 in amino acids: CASSPPAGDNEQFF. The CDR3 bases are TGTGCCAGCTCACCCCCAGCAGGGGACAATGAGCAGTTCTTC.

This clonotype came up a few times. This sequence joins TRBV7-9 and TRBJ1-1, with D maybe TRBD1 (5 bases). Looked up from germline, CDR1 is SEHNR and CDR2 is FQNEAQ (reference sequence). The CDR3 totals 11 residues. The V end lost 5 bases, the J end lost 10 bases, and 11 bases lay between the germline ends. The CDR3 coding sequence is TGTGCCAGCAGCATTGACAGTGCAGCTTTCTTT. It specifies CASSIDSAAFF.

This chain connects TRBV20-1 to TRBJ2-7, with 10 bases that match TRBD1. The germline V gene encodes CDR1 DFQATT and CDR2 SNEGSKA (reference sequence). Losses at the gene ends were 3 bases for V and 5 bases for J; bases not matched to a gene: 10. The CDR3 is 15 amino acids. In DNA, the CDR3 is TGCAGTGCTAGGGATCCGGGACAGGGGAATCACGAGCAGTACTTC. It codes for CSARDPGQGNHEQYF.

This chain uses TRBV4-3 with TRBJ1-1; 8 bases agree with TRBD1. The CDR3 covers 15 residues. V gave up 3 bases and J gave up 0 bases; unmatched junction bases: 3. In germline, CDR1 is LGHNA, CDR2 YSLEER. Written as DNA, the CDR3 is TGCGCCAGCAGCCACTCGGGACAGGTGAACACTGAAGCTTTCTTT. Translating it yields CASSHSGQVNTEAFF.

This clonotype showed up just once. CDR3 loop: CASRTAAYNEQFF. The CDR3 coding sequence is TGTGCCAGCCGGACGGCCGCCTACAATGAGCAGTTCTTC. The chain uses TRBV11-2 and TRBJ2-1; no firm D call. V shed 8 bases and J shed 2 bases, with 10 bases lying between them. The CDR3 covers 13 residues. Germline V gene sequence: CDR1 SGHAT, CDR2 FQNNGV.

This CDR3 reads CATSDSTGLEVIEQFF. The DNA of the CDR3 is TGTGCCACCAGTGATTCCACAGGGCTTGAGGTTATTGAGCAGTTCTTC. This chain connects TRBV24-1 to TRBJ2-1; perhaps TRBD1 as D (6 bases). The CDR3 runs to 16 residues. Trimming took off 2 bases at V and 9 bases at J, with 19 bases between the two ends. Germline values: CDR1 KGHDR, CDR2 SFDVKD.

The chain joins TRBV4-3 to TRBJ1-1, with D perhaps matching TRBD1 (6 bases). Germline V gene data show CDR1 as LGHNA and CDR2 as YSLEER. Trimming stripped 1 base from V and 11 bases from J, with 20 bases between. The CDR3 consists of 15 residues. CDR3 coding DNA: TGCGCCAGCAGCCAAGCCCCACGGGACACCCGCAGGGCTTTCTTT. Translating it yields CASSQAPRDTRRAFF.

The CDR3 spells CATSDSWGLRPNEQFF. Here the CDR3 DNA reads TGTGCCACCAGTGATTCATGGGGTCTCCGCCCGAATGAGCAGTTCTTC. The chain links TRBV24-1 to TRBJ2-1; D unresolved. V was shortened by 2 bases and J by 7 bases, with 17 bases between the two germline ends. CDR3 size: 16 residues. Looked up from germline, CDR1 is KGHDR and CDR2 is SFDVKD.

This clonotype occurred a few times. This chain links TRBV25-1 with TRBJ1-4, with D unresolved. V lost 2 bases to trimming and J lost 8 bases, with 9 bases between them. The CDR3 loop spans 13 amino acids. CDR1 is MGHDK and CDR2 is SYGVNS in the germline V gene. The CDR3 reads CASSEERAEKLFF. CDR3 DNA: TGTGCCAGCAGTGAAGAGAGGGCAGAAAAACTGTTTTTT.